This note documents a single T cell receptor (beta chain) sequence. The antigen is not known. The record originates from a study of STAT3 mutations in large granular lymphocyte leukemia. Overall study: Immunosuppressive therapy was given to more than half of T-LGLL patients.

Repertoires were generated with immunoSEQ multiplex PCR, while TCRdb's copy carries only in-frame clones and drops some. The sample records 10,000 to 15,000 clones, 88% being singletons. CDR3 length: 14 residues. The germline V and J ends were trimmed by 0 bases and 4 bases, with 9 bases remaining between them. Looked up from germline, CDR1 is ENHRY and CDR2 is SYGVKD. Whole-study results and caveats: Clonal expansion was inferred from samples taken at other timepoints. At least one immunodominant TCR beta clonotype appeared in every T-cell large granular lymphocyte leukemia patient. Persisting codominant clonotypes may have hidden a small pathogenic clone. Variable sampling intervals and differing treatment regimens complicated linking therapy response to TCR clonal burden changes.

Source material: PBMCs. This TCR derives from a human donor with T large granular lymphocyte leukemia. Some clones in this sample may be carry-over from other donors' samples. This sequence joins TRBV10-3 and TRBJ1-1, with no clear D. The CDR3 coding sequence is TGTGCCATCAGTGAGTCATGGACGGGCACTGAAGCTTTCTTT. This codes for CAISESWTGTEAFF.